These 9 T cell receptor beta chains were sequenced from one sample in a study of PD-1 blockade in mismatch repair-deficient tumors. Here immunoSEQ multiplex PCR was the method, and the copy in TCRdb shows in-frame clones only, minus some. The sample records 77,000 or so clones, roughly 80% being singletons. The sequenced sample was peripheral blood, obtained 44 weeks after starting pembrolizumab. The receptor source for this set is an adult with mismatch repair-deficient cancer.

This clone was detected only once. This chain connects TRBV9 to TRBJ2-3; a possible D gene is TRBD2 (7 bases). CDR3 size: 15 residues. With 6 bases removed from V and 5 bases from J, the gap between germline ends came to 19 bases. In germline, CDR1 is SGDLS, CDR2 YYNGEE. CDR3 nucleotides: TGTGCCAGCACCTTAGGGGGGGAGGTGCGAGATACGCAGTATTTT. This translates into CASTLGGEVRDTQYF.

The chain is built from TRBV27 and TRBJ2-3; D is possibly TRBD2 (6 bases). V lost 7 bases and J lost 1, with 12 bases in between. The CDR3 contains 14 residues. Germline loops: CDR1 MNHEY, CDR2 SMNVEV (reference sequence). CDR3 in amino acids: CASKLGGGTDTQYF. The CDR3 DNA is TGTGCCAGCAAGTTGGGAGGTGGCACAGATACGCAGTATTTT.

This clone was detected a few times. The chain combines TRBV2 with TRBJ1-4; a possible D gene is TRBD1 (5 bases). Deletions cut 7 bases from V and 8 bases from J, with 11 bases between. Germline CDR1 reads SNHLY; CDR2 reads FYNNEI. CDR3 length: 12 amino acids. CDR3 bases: TGTGCCAGCACCCGTCGGGGGGAAAAACTGTTTTTT. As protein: CASTRRGEKLFF. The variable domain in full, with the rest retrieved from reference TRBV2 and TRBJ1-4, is EPEVTQTPSHQVTQMGQEVILRCVPISNHLYFYWYRQILGQKVEFLVSFYNNEISEKSEIFDDQFSVERPDGSNFTLKIRSTKLEDSAMYFCASTRRGEKLFFGSGTQLSVL.

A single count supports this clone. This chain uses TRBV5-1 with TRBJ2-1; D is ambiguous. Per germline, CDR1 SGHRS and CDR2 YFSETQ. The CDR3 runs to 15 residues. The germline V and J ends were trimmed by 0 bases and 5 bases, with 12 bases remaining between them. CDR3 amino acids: CASSLGETVNNEQFF. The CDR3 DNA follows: TGCGCCAGCAGCTTGGGCGAGACTGTGAACAATGAGCAGTTCTTC.

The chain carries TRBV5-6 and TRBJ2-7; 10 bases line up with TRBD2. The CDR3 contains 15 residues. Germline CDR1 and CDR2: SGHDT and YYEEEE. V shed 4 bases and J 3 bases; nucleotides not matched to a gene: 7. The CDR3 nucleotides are TGTGCCAGCAGCCTCGGACTAGCGGCTTTCTACGAGCAGTACTTC. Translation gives CASSLGLAAFYEQYF. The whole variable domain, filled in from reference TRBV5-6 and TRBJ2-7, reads DAGVTQSPTHLIKTRGQQVTLRCSPKSGHDTVSWYQQALGQGPQFIFQYYEEEERQRGNFPDRFSGHQFPNYSSELNVNALLLGDSALYLCASSLGLAAFYEQYFGPGTRLTVT.

The CDR3 DNA follows: TGTGCCAGCAGTTGGGGACAGGGGGCGTATGAGCAGTTCTTC. This codes for CASSWGQGAYEQFF. The chain is built from TRBV27 and TRBJ2-1, with 12 bases identical to TRBD1. This CDR3 contains 14 residues. CDR1 and CDR2 from the germline V gene are MNHEY and SMNVEV (reference sequence). Unmatched junction bases numbered 3, after V lost 4 bases and J lost 8 bases.

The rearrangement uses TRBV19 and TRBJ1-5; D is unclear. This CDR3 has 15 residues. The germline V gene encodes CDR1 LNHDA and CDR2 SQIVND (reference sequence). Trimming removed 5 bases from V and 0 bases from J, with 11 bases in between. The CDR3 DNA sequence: TGTGCCAGTAGTGTCCCCCGCCCTAGCAATCAGCCCCAGCATTTT. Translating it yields CASSVPRPSNQPQHF. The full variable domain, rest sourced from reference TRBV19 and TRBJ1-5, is DGGITQSPKYLFRKEGQNVTLSCEQNLNHDAMYWYRQDPGQGLRLIYYSQIVNDFQKGDIAEGYSVSREKKESFPLTVTSAQKNPTAFYLCASSVPRPSNQPQHFGDGTRLSIL.

Here the CDR3 reads CASSITRNTGELFF. CDR3 in DNA: TGTGCCAGTAGTATCACTAGAAACACCGGGGAGCTGTTTTTT. The chain employs TRBV19 and TRBJ2-2; D possibly corresponds to TRBD2 (5 bases). V was clipped by 3 bases and J by 2 bases, with 7 bases between them. Germline CDR1 is LNHDA and CDR2 is SQIVND (reference sequence). The CDR3 length is 14 residues. Based on the CDR3 plus reference TRBV19 and TRBJ2-2, the full variable domain is DGGITQSPKYLFRKEGQNVTLSCEQNLNHDAMYWYRQDPGQGLRLIYYSQIVNDFQKGDIAEGYSVSREKKESFPLTVTSAQKNPTAFYLCASSITRNTGELFFGEGSRLTVL.

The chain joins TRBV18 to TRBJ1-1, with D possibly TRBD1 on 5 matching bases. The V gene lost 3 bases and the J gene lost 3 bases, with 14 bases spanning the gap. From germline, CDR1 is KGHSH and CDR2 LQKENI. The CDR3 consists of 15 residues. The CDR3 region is CASSPQIGGDTEAFF. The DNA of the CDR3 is TGTGCCAGCTCACCCCAGATTGGGGGAGACACTGAAGCTTTCTTT.